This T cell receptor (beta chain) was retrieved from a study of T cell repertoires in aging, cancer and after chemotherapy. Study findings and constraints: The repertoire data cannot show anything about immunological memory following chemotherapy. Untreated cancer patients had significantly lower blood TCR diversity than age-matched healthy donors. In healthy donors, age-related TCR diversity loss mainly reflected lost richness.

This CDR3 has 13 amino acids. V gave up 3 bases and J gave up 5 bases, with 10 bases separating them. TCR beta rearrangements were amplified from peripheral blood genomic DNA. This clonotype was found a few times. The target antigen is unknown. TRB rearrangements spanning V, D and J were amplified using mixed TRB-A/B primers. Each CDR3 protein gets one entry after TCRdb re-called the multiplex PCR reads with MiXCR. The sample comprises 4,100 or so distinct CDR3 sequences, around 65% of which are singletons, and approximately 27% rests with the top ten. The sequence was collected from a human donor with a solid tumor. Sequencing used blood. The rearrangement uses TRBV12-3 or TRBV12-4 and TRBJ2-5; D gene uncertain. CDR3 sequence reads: CASSFPGAETQYF. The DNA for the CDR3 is TGTGCCAGCAGTTTCCCCGGCGCCGAGACCCAGTACTTC.